This paragraph reports one T cell receptor (beta chain). The data derive from a study of technical replicates of blood from a few donors. The method was immunoSEQ multiplex PCR; TCRdb's version includes in-frame clones alone and lacks a portion of them. The sample lists tens of thousands of clones; around 93% were seen once. The V and J ends lost 4 bases and 5 bases, in that order; junction bases with no gene match: 7. The CDR3 has 15 amino acids. CDR1 SGHTA and CDR2 FQGNSA come from the germline V gene. The clonotype originates from a human donor in good health. Some clones in this sample may be carry-over from other donors' samples. The specimen was PBMCs. The rearrangement joins TRBV7-2 to TRBJ2-3; TRBD1 matches at 9 bases. This CDR3 is CASSSLGTGKDTQYF. CDR3 sequence (DNA): TGTGCCAGCAGCTCGCTCGGGACAGGGAAAGATACGCAGTATTTT.